What follows is one T cell receptor (beta chain) and its context. Its antigen is undetermined. Libraries were prepared by immunoSEQ multiplex PCR; TCRdb keeps only in-frame clonotypes and omits some of them. This table holds about 180,000 clones, 88% found once. The sample is drawn from a study of T cell responses to AZD1222 COVID-19 vaccine. About the research overall: Recipients boosted at about 4 weeks or about 12 weeks are pooled. Broader study findings: Reports say nearly half of spike-specific TCRs go after unmutated variant regions. Possibly, clonal diversity was underestimated; donors were largely white British and included more females.

This CDR3 spans 12 amino acids. The germline gives CDR1 GTSNPN, CDR2 SVGIG (reference sequence). V gave up 0 bases and J gave up 9 bases, with 9 bases separating them. The sample in question was peripheral blood, obtained on day 0 of AZD1222 vaccination. The chain has TRBV30 and TRBJ1-5; no definite D call. The receptor was isolated from an adult in good health. The CDR3 sequence is CAWSVLTGPQHF. The CDR3 DNA sequence: TGTGCCTGGAGTGTACTCACGGGGCCCCAGCATTTT.